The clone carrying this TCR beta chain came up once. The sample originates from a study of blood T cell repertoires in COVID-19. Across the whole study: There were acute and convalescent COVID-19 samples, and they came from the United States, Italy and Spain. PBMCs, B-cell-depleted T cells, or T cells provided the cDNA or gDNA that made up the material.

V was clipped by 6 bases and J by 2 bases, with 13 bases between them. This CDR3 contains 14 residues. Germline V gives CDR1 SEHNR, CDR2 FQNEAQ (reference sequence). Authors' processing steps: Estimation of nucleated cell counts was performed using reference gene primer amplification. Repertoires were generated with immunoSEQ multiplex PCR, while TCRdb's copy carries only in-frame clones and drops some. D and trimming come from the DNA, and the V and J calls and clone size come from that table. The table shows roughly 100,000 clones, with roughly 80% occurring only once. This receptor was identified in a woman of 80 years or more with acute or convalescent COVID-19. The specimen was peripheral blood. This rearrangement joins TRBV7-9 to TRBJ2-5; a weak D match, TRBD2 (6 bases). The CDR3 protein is CASRGGEGQETQYF. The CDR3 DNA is TGTGCCAGCAGGGGAGGTGAGGGGCAAGAGACCCAGTACTTC.